This T cell receptor (beta chain) was profiled in a study of PD-L1 blockade in urothelial cancer. Study-wide context: In terms of prior chemotherapy, patients had received 0 to 3 regimens. The median T cell count in blood samples was 141,255. Analysis of the blood was performed 3 weeks (second dose) and 6 weeks after treatment start.

The V gene's germline CDR1 is SGHRS and CDR2 YFSETQ. The junction had 6 bases not matched to a gene; V was cut back by 4 bases and J by 0 bases. This CDR3 contains 15 residues. This clone was observed once. Time point reported: peripheral blood 6 weeks after treatment start. Every PCR was spiked with synthetic TCR analog templates. Only in-frame clones appear in the TCRdb table, and some are missing; sequencing was by immunoSEQ multiplex PCR. Here the sample spans around 120,000 clones, roughly 91% being singletons. The chain joins TRBV5-1 to TRBJ1-1; 7 bases are shared with TRBD1. Sequenced material: PBMCs, taken around atezolizumab (anti-PD-L1) treatment. The clonotype comes from a man aged 60 to 75 with urothelial cancer. The CDR3 here is CASSIAGTVNTEAFF. The CDR3 DNA sequence: TGCGCCAGCAGCATCGCCGGGACAGTGAACACTGAAGCTTTCTTT.